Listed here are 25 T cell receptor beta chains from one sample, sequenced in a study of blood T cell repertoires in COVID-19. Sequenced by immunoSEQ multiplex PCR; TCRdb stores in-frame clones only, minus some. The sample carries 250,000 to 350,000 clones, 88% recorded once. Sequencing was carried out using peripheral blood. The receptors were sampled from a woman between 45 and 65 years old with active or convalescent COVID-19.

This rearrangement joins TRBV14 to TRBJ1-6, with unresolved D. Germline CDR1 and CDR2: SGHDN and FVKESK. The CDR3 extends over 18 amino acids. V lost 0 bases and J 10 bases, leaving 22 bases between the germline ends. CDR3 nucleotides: TGTGCCAGCAGCCAAGATTTTATCTTTCGGGGATACGGGTCACCCCTCCACTTT. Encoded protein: CASSQDFIFRGYGSPLHF.

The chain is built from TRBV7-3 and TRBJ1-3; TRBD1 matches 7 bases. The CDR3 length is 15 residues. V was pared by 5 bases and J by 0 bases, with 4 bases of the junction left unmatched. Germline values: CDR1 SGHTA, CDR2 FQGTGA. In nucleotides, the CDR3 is TGTGCCAGCAGCCAGACAGGGACCTCTGGAAACACCATATATTTT. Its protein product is CASSQTGTSGNTIYF.

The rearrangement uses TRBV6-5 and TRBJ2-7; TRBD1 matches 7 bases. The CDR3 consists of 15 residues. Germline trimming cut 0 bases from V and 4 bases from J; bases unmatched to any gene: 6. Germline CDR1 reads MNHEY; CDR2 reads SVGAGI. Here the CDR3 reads CASSYSTGTDYEQYF. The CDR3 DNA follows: TGTGCCAGCAGTTACTCTACCGGGACAGATTACGAGCAGTACTTC.

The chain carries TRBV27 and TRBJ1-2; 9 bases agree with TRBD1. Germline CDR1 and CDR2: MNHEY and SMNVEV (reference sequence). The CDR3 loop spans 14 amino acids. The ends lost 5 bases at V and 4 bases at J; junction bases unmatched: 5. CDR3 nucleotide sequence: TGTGCCAGCAGTAGGGACAGGGCGTTCTATGGCTACACCTTC. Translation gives CASSRDRAFYGYTF.

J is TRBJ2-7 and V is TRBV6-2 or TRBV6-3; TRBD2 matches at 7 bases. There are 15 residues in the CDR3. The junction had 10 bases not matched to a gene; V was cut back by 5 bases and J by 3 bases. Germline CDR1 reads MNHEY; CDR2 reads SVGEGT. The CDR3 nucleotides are TGTGCCAGCAGTCACCCTCGGGAGGTACTCTACGAGCAGTACTTC. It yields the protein CASSHPREVLYEQYF.

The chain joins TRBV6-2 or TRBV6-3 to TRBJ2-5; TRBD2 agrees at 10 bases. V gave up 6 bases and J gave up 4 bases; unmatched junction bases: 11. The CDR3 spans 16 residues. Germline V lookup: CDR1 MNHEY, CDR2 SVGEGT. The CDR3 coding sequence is TGTGCCAGCAGCCAGCGGACTAGCGGAAGGGGAGAGACCCAGTACTTC. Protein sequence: CASSQRTSGRGETQYF.

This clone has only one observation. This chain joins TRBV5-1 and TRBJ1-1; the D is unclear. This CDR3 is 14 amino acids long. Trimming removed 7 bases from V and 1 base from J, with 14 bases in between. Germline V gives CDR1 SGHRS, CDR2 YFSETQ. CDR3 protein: CASSFERGNTEAFF. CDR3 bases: TGCGCCAGCTCCTTTGAGCGGGGGAACACTGAAGCTTTCTTT.

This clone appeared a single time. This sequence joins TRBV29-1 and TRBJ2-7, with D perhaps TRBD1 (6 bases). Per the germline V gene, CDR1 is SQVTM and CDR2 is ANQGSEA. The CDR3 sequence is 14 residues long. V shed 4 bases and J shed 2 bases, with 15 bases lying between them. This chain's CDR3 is CSVGQGRGPYEQYF. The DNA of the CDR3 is TGCAGCGTTGGGCAGGGGCGAGGGCCCTACGAGCAGTACTTC.

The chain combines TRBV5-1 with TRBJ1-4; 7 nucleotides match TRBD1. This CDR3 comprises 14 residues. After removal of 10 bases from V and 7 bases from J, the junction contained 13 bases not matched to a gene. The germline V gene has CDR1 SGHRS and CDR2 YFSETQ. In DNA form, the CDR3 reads TGCGCCTCTGCTCCTAGGGGGCTTGGTGAAAAACTGTTTTTT. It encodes CASAPRGLGEKLFF.

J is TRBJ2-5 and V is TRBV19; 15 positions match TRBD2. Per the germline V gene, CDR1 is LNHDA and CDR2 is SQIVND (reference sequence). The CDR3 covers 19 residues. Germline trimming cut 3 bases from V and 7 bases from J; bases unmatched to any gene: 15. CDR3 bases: TGTGCCAGTAGTATCGGAGGGACTAGCGGGGGGACATTAATGGGGACCCAGTACTTC. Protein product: CASSIGGTSGGTLMGTQYF.

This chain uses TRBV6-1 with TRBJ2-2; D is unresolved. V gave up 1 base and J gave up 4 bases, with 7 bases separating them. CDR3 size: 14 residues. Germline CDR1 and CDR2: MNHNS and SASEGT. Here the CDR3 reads CASSEGFSTGELFF. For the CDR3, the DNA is TGTGCCAGCAGTGAAGGGTTCAGCACCGGGGAGCTGTTTTTT.

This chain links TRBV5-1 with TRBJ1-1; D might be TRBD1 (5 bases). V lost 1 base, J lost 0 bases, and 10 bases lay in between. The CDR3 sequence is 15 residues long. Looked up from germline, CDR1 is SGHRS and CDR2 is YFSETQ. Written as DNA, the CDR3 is TGCGCCAGCAGCTTGACTCTGGGGCTGAACACTGAAGCTTTCTTT. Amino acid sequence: CASSLTLGLNTEAFF.

The CDR3 DNA reads TGTGCCACCAGTGATTTGGACGACAGGGGGCGAGTTACCCCTCGGTATAATTCACCCCTCCACTTT. Encoded protein: CATSDLDDRGRVTPRYNSPLHF. The chain links TRBV24-1 to TRBJ1-6; TRBD1 aligns across 10 bases. The CDR3 sequence is 22 residues long. Germline values: CDR1 KGHDR, CDR2 SFDVKD. V was pared by 0 bases and J by 4 bases, with 17 bases of the junction left unmatched.

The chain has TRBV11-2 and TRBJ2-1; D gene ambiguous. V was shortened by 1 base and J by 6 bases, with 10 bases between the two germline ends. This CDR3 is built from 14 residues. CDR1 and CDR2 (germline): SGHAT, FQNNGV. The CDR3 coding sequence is TGTGCCAGCAGCTTAGGTCCCGGTCTCAATGAGCAGTTCTTC. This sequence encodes CASSLGPGLNEQFF.

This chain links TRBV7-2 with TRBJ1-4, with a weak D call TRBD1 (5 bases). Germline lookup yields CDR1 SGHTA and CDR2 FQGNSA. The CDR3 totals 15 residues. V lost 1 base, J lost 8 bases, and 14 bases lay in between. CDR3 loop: CASSLVRANSEKLFF. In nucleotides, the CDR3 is TGTGCCAGCAGCTTAGTCAGGGCTAATAGCGAAAAACTGTTTTTT.

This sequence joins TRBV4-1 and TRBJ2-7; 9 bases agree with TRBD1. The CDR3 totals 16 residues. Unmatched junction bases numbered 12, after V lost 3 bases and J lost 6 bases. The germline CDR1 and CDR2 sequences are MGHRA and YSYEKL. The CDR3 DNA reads TGCGCCAGCAGCCACCCTTCCGGGACAGGGAGGGTCGAGCAGTACTTC. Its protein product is CASSHPSGTGRVEQYF.

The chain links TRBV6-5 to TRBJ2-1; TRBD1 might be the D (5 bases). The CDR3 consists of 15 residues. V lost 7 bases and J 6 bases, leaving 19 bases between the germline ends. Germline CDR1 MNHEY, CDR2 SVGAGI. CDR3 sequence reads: CASIPHLGRFNEQFF. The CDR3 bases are TGTGCCAGCATCCCACATCTGGGGCGTTTCAATGAGCAGTTCTTC.

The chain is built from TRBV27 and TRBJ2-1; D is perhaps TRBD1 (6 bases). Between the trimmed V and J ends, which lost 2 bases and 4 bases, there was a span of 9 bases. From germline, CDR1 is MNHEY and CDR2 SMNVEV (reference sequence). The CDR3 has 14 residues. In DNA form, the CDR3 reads TGTGCCAGCAGTTTAGGGGGCTTTTACAATGAGCAGTTCTTC. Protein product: CASSLGGFYNEQFF.

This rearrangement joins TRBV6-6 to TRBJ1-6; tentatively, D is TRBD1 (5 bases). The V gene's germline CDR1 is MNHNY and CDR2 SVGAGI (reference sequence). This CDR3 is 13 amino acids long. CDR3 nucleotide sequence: TGTGCGGCTTGTATAGGGGCGAGTTCACCCCTCCACTTT. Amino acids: CAACIGASSPLHF.

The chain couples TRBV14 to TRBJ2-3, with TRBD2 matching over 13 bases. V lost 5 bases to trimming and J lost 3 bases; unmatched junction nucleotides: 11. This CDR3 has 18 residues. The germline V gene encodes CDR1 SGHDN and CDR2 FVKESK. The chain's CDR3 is CASSTYRTSGRGTDTQYF. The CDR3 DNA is TGTGCCAGCAGCACTTACCGGACTAGCGGGAGAGGAACAGATACGCAGTATTTT.

The DNA of the CDR3 is TGTGCCACTAGACAGGGTCCATCTGGGGCCAACGTCCTGACTTTC. It encodes CATRQGPSGANVLTF. The gene calls are TRBV19 and TRBJ2-6, with 7 positions matching TRBD1. CDR3 length: 15 amino acids. Germline CDR1 reads LNHDA; CDR2 reads SQIVND (reference sequence). After removal of 10 bases from V and 1 base from J, the junction contained 7 bases not matched to a gene.

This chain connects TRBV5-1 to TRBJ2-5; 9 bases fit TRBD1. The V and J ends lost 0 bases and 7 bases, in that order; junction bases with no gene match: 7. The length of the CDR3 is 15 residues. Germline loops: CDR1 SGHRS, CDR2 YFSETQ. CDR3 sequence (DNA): TGCGCCAGCAGCTTGGAAACAGGGGGCGAGGGGACCCAGTACTTC. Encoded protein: CASSLETGGEGTQYF.

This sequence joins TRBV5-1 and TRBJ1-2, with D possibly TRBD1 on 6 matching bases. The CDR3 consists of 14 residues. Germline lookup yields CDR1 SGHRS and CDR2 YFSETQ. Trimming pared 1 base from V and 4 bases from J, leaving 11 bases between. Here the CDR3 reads CASSLQTGPYGYTF. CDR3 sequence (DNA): TGCGCCAGCAGCTTGCAGACAGGACCCTATGGCTACACCTTC.

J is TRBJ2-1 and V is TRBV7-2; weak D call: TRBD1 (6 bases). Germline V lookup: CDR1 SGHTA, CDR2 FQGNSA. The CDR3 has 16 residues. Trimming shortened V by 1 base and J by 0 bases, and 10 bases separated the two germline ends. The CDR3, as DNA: TGTGCCAGCAGCTTAGGCCCGGACAGCTCCTACAATGAGCAGTTCTTC. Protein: CASSLGPDSSYNEQFF.

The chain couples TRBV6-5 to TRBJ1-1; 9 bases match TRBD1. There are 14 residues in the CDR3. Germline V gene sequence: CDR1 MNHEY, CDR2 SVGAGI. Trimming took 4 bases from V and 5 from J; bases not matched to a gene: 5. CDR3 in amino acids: CASSLTGTGTEAFF. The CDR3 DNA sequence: TGTGCCAGCAGTTTGACCGGGACAGGGACTGAAGCTTTCTTT.